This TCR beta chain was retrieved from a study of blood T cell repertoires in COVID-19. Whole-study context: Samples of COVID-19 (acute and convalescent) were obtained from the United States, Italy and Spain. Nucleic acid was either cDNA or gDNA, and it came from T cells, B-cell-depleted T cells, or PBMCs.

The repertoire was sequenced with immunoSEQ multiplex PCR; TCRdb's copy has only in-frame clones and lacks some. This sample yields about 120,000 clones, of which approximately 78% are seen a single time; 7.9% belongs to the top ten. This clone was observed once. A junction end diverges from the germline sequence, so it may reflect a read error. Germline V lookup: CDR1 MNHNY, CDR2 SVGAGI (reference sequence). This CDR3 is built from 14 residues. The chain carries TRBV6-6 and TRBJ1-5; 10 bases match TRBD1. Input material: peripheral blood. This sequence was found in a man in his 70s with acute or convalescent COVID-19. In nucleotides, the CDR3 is TGTGCCAGCAGTCAGACAGGGGGCAAGCAGCCCCAGCATTTT. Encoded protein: CASSQTGGKQPQHF.